The 21 T cell receptor beta chains presented below share a single source sample, sequenced in a study of T cells in women clearing cervical HPV infection. Measured with immunoSEQ multiplex PCR; TCRdb has only the in-frame clones, and not every one. This listing includes approximately 30,000 clones. Material for sequencing was blood buffy coat. These receptors all come from a woman between 18 and 69 years old with a cervical HPV16 infection that either progressed to CIN3+ or cleared (not recorded which).

A word on this clone: At the DNA level, this CDR3 is encoded by other sequences in the same sample as well. The part of the CDR3 DNA that was read is TGCAGTGCAACACAGGGGGCGCGCGGCTATGGC. This translates into CSATQGARGYG. From start to end, the CDR3 is CSATQGARGYGYTF. The chain is built from TRBV20-1 and TRBJ1-2; the match to TRBD1 covers 9 bases. Read sequence stops 3 residues before the CDR3 end, and the germline J gene provides the missing end. CDR3 size: 14 residues. Looked up from germline, CDR1 is DFQATT and CDR2 is SNEGSKA (reference sequence). The ends lost 6 bases at V and 4 bases at J; junction bases unmatched: 9.

Regarding this clone: The CDR3 goes on 3 residues after the read ends, and that part is filled in from the germline J gene. This rearrangement joins TRBV2 to TRBJ2-1, with D maybe TRBD2 (5 bases). V was pared by 11 bases and J by 0 bases, with 14 bases between. The CDR3 runs to 14 residues. Germline CDR1 and CDR2: SNHLY and FYNNEI. The CDR3 loop is CAEGRGSSYNEQFF. Incomplete CDR3 DNA: TGTGCCGAAGGCCGGGGAAGCTCCTACAATGAG.

As regards this clone: The read ends 3 residues before the CDR3 terminus; that terminus is restored from the germline J gene. The chain is built from TRBV11-2 and TRBJ2-2; TRBD1 matches at 10 bases. The V and J ends lost 5 bases and 3 bases, in that order; junction bases with no gene match: 3. Looked up from germline, CDR1 is SGHAT and CDR2 is FQNNGV. CDR3 size: 15 residues. Incomplete CDR3 DNA: TGTGCCAGCAGCCGCGGACAGGGGGACACCGGGGAG. Protein sequence: CASSRGQGDTGE. The CDR3 reads in full as CASSRGQGDTGELFF.

About this clone: The CDR3 end falls 3 residues outside the read, so it is completed with the germline J gene. The V call is TRBV19, the J call TRBJ2-1; 11 bases fit TRBD2. The length of the CDR3 is 16 residues. Trimming at V came to 3 bases and at J to 2 bases, leaving 3 bases not matched to a gene. CDR1 and CDR2 (germline): LNHDA, SQIVND (reference sequence). Partial CDR3 DNA: TGTGCCAGTAGTATCATAGCGGGAGGGACCTACAATGAG. This encodes CASSIIAGGTYNE. The whole CDR3 region reads CASSIIAGGTYNEQFF.

About this clone itself: The DNA ends 3 residues before the CDR3 does, and the rest of the CDR3 is filled in from the germline J gene. The J gene is TRBJ2-1, the V gene TRBV5-6, with D possibly being TRBD2 (5 bases). There are 12 residues in the CDR3. Trimming cost V 2 bases and J 5 bases, with 5 bases left between them. Per germline, CDR1 SGHDT and CDR2 YYEEEE. CDR3 DNA (partial): TGTGCCAGCAGCTTAGCGGACAATGAG. This sequence encodes CASSLADNE. The CDR3 reads in full as CASSLADNEQFF.

Regarding this clone: The observed sequence ends 3 residues before the CDR3 terminus, with the missing tail filled in from the germline J gene. The chain carries TRBV2 and TRBJ2-1, with unresolved D. The germline V gene encodes CDR1 SNHLY and CDR2 FYNNEI. The CDR3 loop spans 15 amino acids. Trimming took 1 base from V and 4 from J, leaving 11 bases between them. The CDR3 protein is CASSEVGERYNEQFF. The part of the CDR3 DNA that was read is TGTGCCAGCAGTGAAGTGGGCGAGAGATACAATGAG.

On this clone itself: Read coverage stops 3 residues before the CDR3 terminus; the germline J gene supplies the remainder. The gene calls are TRBV6-2 or TRBV6-3 and TRBJ2-1; TRBD2 agrees at 14 bases. Germline V gene sequence: CDR1 MNHEY, CDR2 SVGEGT. The CDR3 loop spans 13 amino acids. J was trimmed by 8 bases and V by 10 bases; bases with no gene match: 4. The DNA read from the CDR3 is TGTGCCACCGGGACTAGCGGGAGATATGAG. Amino acid sequence: CATGTSGRYE. The CDR3 as a whole reads CATGTSGRYEQFF.

Details on this clone: The read terminates 3 residues ahead of where the CDR3 ends, so the germline J gene completes it. The chain carries TRBV2 and TRBJ2-3; TRBD1 matches 8 bases. CDR1 is SNHLY and CDR2 is FYNNEI in the germline V gene. The V gene end was trimmed by 2 bases and the J gene end by 7 bases; junction bases not matched to a gene: 8. The CDR3 extends over 15 amino acids. Incomplete CDR3 DNA: TGTGCCAGCAGTGAAAGGGCAGGGGGCCTAAATACG. Amino acid sequence: CASSERAGGLNT. The entire CDR3 protein is CASSERAGGLNTQYF.

Points on this clone: Read sequence stops 3 residues before the CDR3 end, and the germline J gene provides the missing end. This rearrangement joins TRBV5-1 to TRBJ2-1, with 7 nucleotides matching TRBD2. This CDR3 spans 16 amino acids. The V gene's germline CDR1 is SGHRS and CDR2 YFSETQ. V lost 4 bases to trimming and J lost 5 bases; unmatched junction nucleotides: 12. CDR3 in amino acids: CASSRSGTRGDNEQFF. The DNA read from the CDR3 is TGCGCCAGCAGCCGAAGCGGGACGCGGGGTGACAATGAG.

For this clone: With the read ending 3 residues before the CDR3 end, the germline J gene is used to fill in that end. The chain recombines TRBV7-2 with TRBJ2-5; D perhaps matches TRBD2 (6 bases). V was shortened by 5 bases and J by 4 bases, with 14 bases between the two germline ends. The CDR3 length is 14 residues. CDR1 and CDR2 (germline): SGHTA, FQGNSA. Incomplete CDR3 DNA: TGTGCCAGCAGCGGGGGGAGGTCTACAGAGACC. This codes for CASSGGRSTET. The whole CDR3 protein is CASSGGRSTETQYF.

A word on this clone: The CDR3 goes on 3 residues after the read ends, and that part is filled in from the germline J gene. This chain connects TRBV18 to TRBJ2-1; TRBD2 agrees at 9 bases. Germline V CDR1 and CDR2: KGHSH, LQKENI. Germline trimming cut 4 bases from V and 9 bases from J; bases unmatched to any gene: 4. The CDR3 length is 13 residues. The CDR3 protein is CASSRTLAGEQFF. CDR3 bases read: TGTGCCAGCTCACGGACACTAGCGGGTGAG. Based on the CDR3 plus reference TRBV18 and TRBJ2-1, the full variable domain is NAGVMQNPRHLVRRRGQEARLRCSPMKGHSHVYWYRQLPEEGLKFMVYLQKENIIDESGMPKERFSAEFPKEGPSILRIQQVVRGDSAAYFCASSRTLAGEQFFGPGTRLTVL.

As regards this clone: The CDR3 goes on 3 residues after the read ends, and that part is filled in from the germline J gene. J is TRBJ2-7 and V is TRBV19; 11 bases match TRBD2. V dropped 3 bases and J dropped 6; count of bases not matched to a gene: 7. Germline values: CDR1 LNHDA, CDR2 SQIVND (reference sequence). The CDR3 consists of 15 residues. The sequenced CDR3 bases are TGTGCCAGTAGTATCTCTCTAGCGGGAGGTTCCGAG. It is translated as CASSISLAGGSE. The whole CDR3 sequence is CASSISLAGGSEQYF.

With regard to this clone: The observed sequence ends 3 residues before the CDR3 terminus, with the missing tail filled in from the germline J gene. The J gene is TRBJ2-3, the V gene TRBV10-3; D call uncertain. The V and J ends lost 0 bases and 4 bases respectively, with 20 bases between them. CDR1 and CDR2 from the germline V gene are ENHRY and SYGVKD. This CDR3 has 18 amino acids. CDR3 DNA, as far as it was read: TGTGCCATCAGTGAGTCGTCAAGTAGCACAAGACCTGCAGATACG. Its protein product is CAISESSSSTRPADT. In full, the CDR3 reads CAISESSSSTRPADTQYF.

Note on this clone: The read falls 3 residues short of the CDR3 end, and the missing part is taken from the germline J gene. The chain links TRBV18 to TRBJ1-2, with a weak D call TRBD1 (6 bases). From germline, CDR1 is KGHSH and CDR2 LQKENI. There are 14 residues in the CDR3. This chain's CDR3 is CASSPRTGDNDYTF. The covered CDR3 bases are TGTGCCAGCTCACCAAGGACCGGGGACAATGAC.

Notes on this clone: From the germline J gene comes the end of the CDR3, since the read stops 3 residues before it. The rearrangement joins TRBV19 to TRBJ2-5, with 7 bases aligning to TRBD1. The CDR3 has 17 residues. The germline V gene encodes CDR1 LNHDA and CDR2 SQIVND (reference sequence). J gave up 2 bases and V 6 bases, and 15 bases lay outside the gene matches. The covered CDR3 bases are TGTGCCAGTAGCGGTTTTTCGCCGGGACAGAGACAAGAGACC. This codes for CASSGFSPGQRQET. The CDR3 reads in full as CASSGFSPGQRQETQYF.

To note about this clone: The CDR3 extends 3 residues past the end of the read, so its final part is completed from the germline J gene. This sequence joins TRBV7-8 and TRBJ2-7; 9 bases agree with TRBD2. The CDR3 loop spans 16 amino acids. Germline CDR1 and CDR2: SGHVS and FQNEAQ. V lost 5 bases, J lost 4 bases, and 12 bases stayed unmatched. CDR3 residues: CASSPRGGGVGYEQYF. Incomplete CDR3 DNA: TGTGCCAGCAGCCCCCGGGGCGGGGGGGTCGGATACGAG.

The CDR3 bases that were read are TGTGCCAGCAGCCGGGGACTAGCCCCCGATGAG. Its protein product is CASSRGLAPDE. The full CDR3 is CASSRGLAPDEQFF. V and J are TRBV7-9 and TRBJ2-1, with TRBD2 matching 9 bases. The DNA ends 3 residues before the CDR3 does, and the rest of the CDR3 is filled in from the germline J gene. The CDR3 covers 14 residues. Looked up from germline, CDR1 is SEHNR and CDR2 is FQNEAQ (reference sequence). Trimming at V came to 5 bases and at J to 8 bases, leaving 7 bases not matched to a gene.

Concerning this clone itself: Read coverage stops 3 residues before the CDR3 terminus; the germline J gene supplies the remainder. J is TRBJ2-5 and V is TRBV18; 7 nucleotides line up with TRBD1. This CDR3 has 14 amino acids. After removal of 3 bases from V and 2 bases from J, the junction contained 3 bases not matched to a gene. Germline V gene lookup returns CDR1 KGHSH and CDR2 LQKENI. The CDR3 is CASSPLGQQETQYF. The sequenced CDR3 bases are TGTGCCAGCTCACCCCTGGGACAGCAAGAGACC.

With regard to this clone: The sequenced fragment ends 3 residues before the CDR3 boundary, so the rest is inferred from the germline J gene. V and J are TRBV24-1 and TRBJ2-3, with 12 bases identical to TRBD2. V dropped 3 bases and J dropped 3; count of bases not matched to a gene: 6. This CDR3 contains 17 residues. Per the germline V gene, CDR1 is KGHDR and CDR2 is SFDVKD. CDR3 sequence reads: CATSDTTSGSLTDTQYF. Partial CDR3 DNA: TGTGCCACCAGTGATACGACTAGCGGGAGTTTAACAGATACG.

A word on this clone: From the germline J gene comes the end of the CDR3, since the read stops 3 residues before it. J is TRBJ2-4 and V is TRBV7-9; D gene unclear. There are 15 residues in the CDR3. Germline lookup yields CDR1 SEHNR and CDR2 FQNEAQ (reference sequence). The chain's CDR3 is CASSLVYGANYGQYF. The DNA read from the CDR3 is TGTGCCAGCAGCTTAGTTTATGGTGCGAACTATGGT.

Details on this clone: The read ends 3 residues early relative to the CDR3; the germline J gene fills the gap. The chain is built from TRBV18 and TRBJ1-4; D is undetermined. Germline V gene sequence: CDR1 KGHSH, CDR2 LQKENI. Deletions cut 4 bases from V and 4 bases from J, with 10 bases between. The CDR3 extends over 14 amino acids. This chain's CDR3 is CASSRAGLNEKLFF. The DNA read from the CDR3 is TGTGCCAGCTCACGGGCAGGCCTTAATGAAAAA.